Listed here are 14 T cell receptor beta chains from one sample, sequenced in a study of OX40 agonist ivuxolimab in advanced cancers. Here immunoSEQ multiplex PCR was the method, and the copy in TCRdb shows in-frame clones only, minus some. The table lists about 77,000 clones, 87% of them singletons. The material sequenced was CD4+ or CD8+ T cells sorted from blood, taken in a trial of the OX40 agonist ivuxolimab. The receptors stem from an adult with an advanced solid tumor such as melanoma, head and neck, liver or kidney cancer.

DNA of the CDR3: TGTGCCAGCAGCTTTAGCGGGGGGTCCTACGAGCAGTACTTC. It codes for CASSFSGGSYEQYF. The chain couples TRBV11-2 to TRBJ2-7; 10 bases agree with TRBD2. The V segment lost 3 bases and the J segment 1 base; nucleotides outside the gene matches: 0. Germline V gives CDR1 SGHAT, CDR2 FQNNGV. There are 14 residues in the CDR3.

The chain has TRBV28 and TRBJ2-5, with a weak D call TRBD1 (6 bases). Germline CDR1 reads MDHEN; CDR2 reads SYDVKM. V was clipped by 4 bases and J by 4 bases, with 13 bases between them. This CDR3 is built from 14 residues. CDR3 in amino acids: CASSSGQGIETQYF. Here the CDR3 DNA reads TGTGCCAGCAGTTCTGGCCAGGGGATAGAGACCCAGTACTTC. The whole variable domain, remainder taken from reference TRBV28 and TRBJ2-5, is DVKVTQSSRYLVKRTGEKVFLECVQDMDHENMFWYRQDPGLGLRLIYFSYDVKMKEKGDIPEGYSVSREKKERFSLILESASTNQTSMYLCASSSGQGIETQYFGPGTRLLVL.

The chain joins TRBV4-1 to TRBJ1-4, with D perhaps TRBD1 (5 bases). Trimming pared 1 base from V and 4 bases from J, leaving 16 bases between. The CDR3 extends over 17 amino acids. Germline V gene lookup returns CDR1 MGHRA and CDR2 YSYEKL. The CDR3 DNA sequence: TGCGCCAGCAGCCAAGTGGGCCGCAGGGCCGGTAATGAAAAACTGTTTTTT. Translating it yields CASSQVGRRAGNEKLFF.

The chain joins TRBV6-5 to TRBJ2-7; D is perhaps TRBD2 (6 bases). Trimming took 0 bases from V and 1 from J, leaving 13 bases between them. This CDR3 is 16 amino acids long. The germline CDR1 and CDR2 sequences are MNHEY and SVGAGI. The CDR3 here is CASSYSKGGASYEQYF. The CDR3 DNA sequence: TGTGCCAGCAGTTACTCGAAGGGAGGAGCGTCCTACGAGCAGTACTTC.

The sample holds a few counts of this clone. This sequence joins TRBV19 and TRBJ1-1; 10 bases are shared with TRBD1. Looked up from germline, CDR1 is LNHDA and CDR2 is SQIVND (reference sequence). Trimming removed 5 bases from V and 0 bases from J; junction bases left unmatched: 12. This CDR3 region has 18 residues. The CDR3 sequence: CASSSPRRTGGMNTEAFF. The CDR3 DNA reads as TGTGCCAGTAGTTCTCCTCGCCGGACAGGGGGTATGAACACTGAAGCTTTCTTT.

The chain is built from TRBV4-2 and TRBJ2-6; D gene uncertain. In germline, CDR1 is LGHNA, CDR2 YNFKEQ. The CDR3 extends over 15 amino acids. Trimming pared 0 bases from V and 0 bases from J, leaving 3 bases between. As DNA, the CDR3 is TGTGCCAGCAGCCAAGAAAACTCTGGGGCCAACGTCCTGACTTTC. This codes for CASSQENSGANVLTF.

CDR3 sequence (DNA): TGTGCCAGCAGCCCCCTTGGGGGCAACACTGAAGCTTTCTTT. Protein: CASSPLGGNTEAFF. The rearrangement links TRBV9 to TRBJ1-1; D perhaps matches TRBD1 (6 bases). Trimming cost V 4 bases and J 2 bases, with 12 bases left between them. CDR3 size: 14 residues. In germline, CDR1 is SGDLS, CDR2 YYNGEE.

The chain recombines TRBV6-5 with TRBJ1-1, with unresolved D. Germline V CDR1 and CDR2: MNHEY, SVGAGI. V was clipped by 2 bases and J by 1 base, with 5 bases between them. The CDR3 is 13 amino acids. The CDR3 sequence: CASSYDGNTEAFF. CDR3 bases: TGTGCCAGCAGTTACGACGGGAACACTGAAGCTTTCTTT.

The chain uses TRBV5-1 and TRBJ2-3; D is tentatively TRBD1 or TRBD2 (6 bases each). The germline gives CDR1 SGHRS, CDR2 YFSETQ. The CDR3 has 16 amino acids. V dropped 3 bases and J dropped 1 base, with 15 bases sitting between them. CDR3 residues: CASSSDGGGGTDTQYF. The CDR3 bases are TGCGCCAGCAGCTCGGACGGGGGCGGCGGCACAGATACGCAGTATTTT.

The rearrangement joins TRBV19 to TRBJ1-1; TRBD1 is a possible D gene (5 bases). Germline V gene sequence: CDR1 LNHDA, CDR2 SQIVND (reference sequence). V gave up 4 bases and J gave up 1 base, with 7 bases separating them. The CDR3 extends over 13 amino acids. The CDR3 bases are TGTGCCAGTAGTAAGGGGACGAACACTGAAGCTTTCTTT. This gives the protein CASSKGTNTEAFF.

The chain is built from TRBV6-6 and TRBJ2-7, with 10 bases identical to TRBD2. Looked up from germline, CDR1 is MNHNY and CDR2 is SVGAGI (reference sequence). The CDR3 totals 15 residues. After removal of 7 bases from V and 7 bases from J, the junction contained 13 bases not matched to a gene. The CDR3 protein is CASTQEREGVREQYF. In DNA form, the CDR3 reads TGTGCCAGCACCCAGGAGCGGGAGGGAGTACGGGAGCAGTACTTC.

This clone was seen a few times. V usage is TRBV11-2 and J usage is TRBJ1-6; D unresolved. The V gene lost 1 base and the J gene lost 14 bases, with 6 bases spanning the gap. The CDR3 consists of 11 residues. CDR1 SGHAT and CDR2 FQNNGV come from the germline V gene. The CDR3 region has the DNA TGTGCCAGCAGCTTAGGGCAGACCCTCCACTTT. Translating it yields CASSLGQTLHF.

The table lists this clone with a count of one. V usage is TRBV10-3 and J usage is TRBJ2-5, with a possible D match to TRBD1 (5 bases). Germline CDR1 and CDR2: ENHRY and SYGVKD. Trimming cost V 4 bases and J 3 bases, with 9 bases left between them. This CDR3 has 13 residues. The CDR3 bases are TGTGCCATCAGTGTTGACAGCAAAGAGACCCAGTACTTC. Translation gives CAISVDSKETQYF.

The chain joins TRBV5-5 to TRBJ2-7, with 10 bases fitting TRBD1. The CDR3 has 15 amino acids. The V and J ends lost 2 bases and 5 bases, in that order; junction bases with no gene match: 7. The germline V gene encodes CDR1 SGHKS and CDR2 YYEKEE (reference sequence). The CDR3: CASSFPGQGINEQYF. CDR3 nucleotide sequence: TGTGCCAGCAGCTTTCCGGGACAGGGGATCAACGAGCAGTACTTC.